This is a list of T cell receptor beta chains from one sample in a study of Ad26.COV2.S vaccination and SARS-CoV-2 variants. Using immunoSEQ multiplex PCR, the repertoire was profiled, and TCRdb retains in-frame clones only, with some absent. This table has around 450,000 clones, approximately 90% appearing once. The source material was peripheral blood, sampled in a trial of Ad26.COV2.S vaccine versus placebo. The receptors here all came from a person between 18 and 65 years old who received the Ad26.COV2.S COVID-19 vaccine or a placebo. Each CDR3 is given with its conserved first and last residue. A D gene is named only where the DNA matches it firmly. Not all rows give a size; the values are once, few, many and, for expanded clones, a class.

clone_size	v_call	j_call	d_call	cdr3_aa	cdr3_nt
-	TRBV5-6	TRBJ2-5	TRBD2	CASSGGLQETQYF	TGTGCCAGCAGCGGGGGACTACAAGAGACCCAGTACTTC
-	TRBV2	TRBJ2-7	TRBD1	CASVGTVSSYEQYF	TGTGCCAGCGTAGGGACAGTGTCCTCCTACGAGCAGTACTTC
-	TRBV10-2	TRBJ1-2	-	CASSERGVGIYGYTF	TGCGCCAGCAGTGAGCGCGGGGTGGGGATCTATGGCTACACCTTC
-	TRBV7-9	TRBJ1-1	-	CASSLAGQGEAFF	TGTGCCAGCAGCTTAGCTGGGCAGGGAGAAGCTTTCTTT
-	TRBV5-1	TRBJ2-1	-	CASSLRPGVSYNEQFF	TGCGCCAGCAGCTTGAGGCCAGGGGTCTCCTACAATGAGCAGTTCTTC
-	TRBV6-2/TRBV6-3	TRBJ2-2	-	CASSSLTGELFF	TGTGCCAGCAGCTCTCTCACCGGGGAGCTGTTTTTT
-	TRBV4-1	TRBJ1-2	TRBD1	CASSLTLGDRVYGYTF	TGCGCCAGCAGTCTTACTCTAGGGGACAGGGTCTATGGCTACACCTTC
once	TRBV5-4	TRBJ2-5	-	CASAPGGLQETQYF	TGTGCCAGCGCCCCCGGAGGACTCCAAGAGACCCAGTACTTC
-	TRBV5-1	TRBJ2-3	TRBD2	CASSLGLAGGSRDTQYF	TGCGCCAGCAGCTTGGGACTAGCGGGGGGCTCCAGAGATACGCAGTATTTT
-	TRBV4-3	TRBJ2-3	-	CASSPARPTDTQYF	TGCGCCAGCAGCCCGGCCCGACCCACAGATACGCAGTATTTT
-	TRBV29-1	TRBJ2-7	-	CSVGVSSYEQYF	TGCAGCGTTGGCGTGAGCTCCTACGAGCAGTACTTC
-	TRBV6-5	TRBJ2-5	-	CASSRRGRETQYF	TGTGCCAGCAGCCGCAGGGGCCGGGAGACCCAGTACTTC
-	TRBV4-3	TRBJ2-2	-	CASSQAANLNSPNTGELFF	TGCGCCAGCAGCCAAGCGGCGAATCTGAACAGCCCGAACACCGGGGAGCTGTTTTTT
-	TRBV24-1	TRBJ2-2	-	CATSDLGHNTGELFF	TGTGCCACCAGTGATCTAGGGCATAACACCGGGGAGCTGTTTTTT
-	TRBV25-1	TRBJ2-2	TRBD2	CASSESGLAGSTGELFF	TGTGCCAGCAGTGAATCAGGACTAGCGGGGAGCACCGGGGAGCTGTTTTTT
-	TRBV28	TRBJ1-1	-	CATRKRGTLPNTEAFF	TGTGCCACCAGAAAGCGCGGAACTCTGCCCAACACTGAAGCTTTCTTT
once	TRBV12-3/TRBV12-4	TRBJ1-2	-	CASSFGRGNGYTF	TGTGCCAGCAGTTTTGGGAGGGGGAACGGCTACACCTTC
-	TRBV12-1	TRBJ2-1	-	CASSFPGGKYNEQFF	TGTGCCAGCAGCTTTCCGGGGGGGAAGTACAATGAGCAGTTCTTC
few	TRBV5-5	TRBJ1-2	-	CASSLSNYGYTF	TGTGCCAGCAGCCTTTCCAACTATGGCTACACCTTC
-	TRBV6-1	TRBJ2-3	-	CASSGLQGSSTDTQYF	TGTGCCAGCAGTGGCCTACAGGGTTCAAGCACAGATACGCAGTATTTT
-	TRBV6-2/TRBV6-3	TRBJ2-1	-	CASSPRREQFF	TGTGCCAGCAGCCCCCGCCGTGAGCAGTTCTTC
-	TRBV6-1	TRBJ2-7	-	CASSELSYKSYEQYF	TGTGCCAGCAGTGAGCTATCCTATAAATCCTACGAGCAGTACTTC
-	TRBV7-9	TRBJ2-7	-	CASSLALGVLSYEQYF	TGTGCCAGCAGCTTAGCGCTGGGGGTTTTATCCTACGAGCAGTACTTC
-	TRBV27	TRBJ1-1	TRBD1	CASFLGTANTEAFF	TGTGCCAGCTTTCTCGGGACAGCCAACACTGAAGCTTTCTTT
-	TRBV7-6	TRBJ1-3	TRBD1	CASSYFSSGGWNQGMNTIYF	TGTGCCAGCAGTTACTTTTCCTCAGGGGGCTGGAATCAAGGAATGAACACCATATATTTT
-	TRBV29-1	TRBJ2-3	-	CSVHRDPTDTQYF	TGCAGCGTCCACCGGGACCCCACAGATACGCAGTATTTT
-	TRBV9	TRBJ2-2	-	CASSFQGGELFF	TGTGCCAGCAGCTTTCAAGGCGGGGAGCTGTTTTTT
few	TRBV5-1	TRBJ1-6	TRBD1	CASRSRQGDNSPLHF	TGCGCCAGCAGATCCCGACAGGGGGATAATTCACCCCTCCACTTT
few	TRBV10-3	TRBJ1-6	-	CAISEAGRNSPLHF	TGTGCCATCAGTGAGGCGGGGCGAAATTCACCCCTCCACTTT
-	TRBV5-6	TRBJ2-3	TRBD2	CASSLASGGTDTQYF	TGTGCCAGCAGCTTGGCTAGCGGGGGCACAGATACGCAGTATTTT
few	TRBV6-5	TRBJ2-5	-	CASTRMSLQETQYF	TGTGCCAGCACCCGGATGTCCCTACAAGAGACCCAGTACTTC
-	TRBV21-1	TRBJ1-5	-	CASRDRGLSNQPQHF	TGTGCCAGCAGGGACAGGGGGCTATCCAATCAGCCCCAGCATTTT
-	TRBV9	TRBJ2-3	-	CASSVQGSGTDTQYF	TGTGCCAGCAGCGTCCAGGGGAGCGGGACAGATACGCAGTATTTT
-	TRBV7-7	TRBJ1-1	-	CASSQDRYTEAFF	TGTGCCAGCAGCCAAGACAGGTACACTGAAGCTTTCTTT